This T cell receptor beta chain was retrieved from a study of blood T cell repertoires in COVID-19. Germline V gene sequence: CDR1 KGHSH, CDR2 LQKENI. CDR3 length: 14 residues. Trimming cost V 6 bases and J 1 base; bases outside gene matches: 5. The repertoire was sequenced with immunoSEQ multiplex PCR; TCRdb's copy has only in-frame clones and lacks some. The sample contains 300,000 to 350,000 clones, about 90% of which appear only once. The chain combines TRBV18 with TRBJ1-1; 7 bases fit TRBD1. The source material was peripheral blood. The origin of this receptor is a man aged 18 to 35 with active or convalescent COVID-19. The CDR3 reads CASSLDRTNTEAFF. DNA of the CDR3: TGTGCCAGCTCGCTGGACAGGACGAACACTGAAGCTTTCTTT.